The 27 T cell receptor beta chains below come from one sample, sequenced in a study of CD8 T cells in Susac syndrome. When the RNA was reverse transcribed, random hexamers were used with an input of about 0.5 to 1 ug. A single record per CDR3 protein comes from TCRdb applying MiXCR to the immunoSEQ multiplex PCR reads. The sample holds some 110,000 distinct CDR3 sequences; 85% to 95% are singletons and the top ten take approximately 0.31%. The sequencing input was CD8+ T cells from PBMCs. The source is a human donor with multiple sclerosis.

This chain connects TRBV29-1 to TRBJ1-3; D might be TRBD1 (5 bases). Trimming removed 1 base from V and 2 bases from J, with 9 bases in between. In germline, CDR1 is SQVTM, CDR2 ANQGSEA. CDR3 size: 14 residues. The CDR3 protein is CSVEGGDPGNTIYF. CDR3 DNA: TGCAGCGTTGAAGGGGGCGACCCTGGAAACACCATATATTTT.

This rearrangement joins TRBV20-1 to TRBJ2-3; D is possibly TRBD1 or TRBD2 (6 bases each). Per germline, CDR1 DFQATT and CDR2 SNEGSKA (reference sequence). The CDR3 sequence is 16 residues long. Trimming left V 2 bases short and J 4 bases short, with 19 bases between. CDR3 in amino acids: CSARTPGMGGADTQYF. CDR3 nucleotide sequence: TGCAGTGCTAGAACCCCCGGGATGGGGGGCGCAGATACGCAGTATTTT.

The rearrangement joins TRBV7-8 to TRBJ2-1; 10 bases match TRBD2. Germline V gene sequence: CDR1 SGHVS, CDR2 FQNEAQ. CDR3 length: 15 residues. The trim removed 2 bases at V and 8 bases at J, leaving 6 bases unmatched. The CDR3 coding sequence is TGTGCCAGCAGCTTAAGGGGACTAGCGTCGGATGAGCAGTTCTTC. Its translation: CASSLRGLASDEQFF.

The V gene is TRBV5-1, the J gene TRBJ1-6; the match to TRBD1 covers 7 bases. Germline loops: CDR1 SGHRS, CDR2 YFSETQ. The CDR3 covers 16 residues. V lost 4 bases, J lost 8 bases, and 12 bases stayed unmatched. The CDR3 nucleotides are TGCGCCAGCAGCCTAGGCTTTCGGGACAGATATTCACCCCTCCACTTT. It codes for CASSLGFRDRYSPLHF.

This chain joins TRBV10-3 and TRBJ1-2, with D uncertain. The CDR3 contains 12 residues. Trimming pared 0 bases from V and 8 bases from J, leaving 7 bases between. In germline, CDR1 is ENHRY, CDR2 SYGVKD. The CDR3 sequence: CAISESNRGYTF. CDR3 DNA sequence: TGTGCCATCAGTGAGTCGAACCGAGGCTACACCTTC.

DNA for the CDR3: TGTGCCAGCAGTTCCACCGGGACAGGGTATAACGAGCAGTACTTC. Translated, it gives CASSSTGTGYNEQYF. V usage is TRBV12-3 or TRBV12-4 and J usage is TRBJ2-7, with 9 bases fitting TRBD1. Trimming cost V 4 bases and J 5 bases; bases outside gene matches: 9. The CDR3 spans 15 residues.

The V and J genes are TRBV19 and TRBJ1-2; no clear D. V lost 6 bases and J lost 6, with 5 bases in between. The CDR3 extends over 10 amino acids. In germline, CDR1 is LNHDA, CDR2 SQIVND (reference sequence). The CDR3 DNA is TGTGCCAGTAGCCAAAATGGCTACACCTTC. Its protein is CASSQNGYTF. Using reference TRBV19 and TRBJ1-2 for the parts outside the CDR3, the full variable domain is DGGITQSPKYLFRKEGQNVTLSCEQNLNHDAMYWYRQDPGQGLRLIYYSQIVNDFQKGDIAEGYSVSREKKESFPLTVTSAQKNPTAFYLCASSQNGYTFGSGTRLTVV.

The chain carries TRBV4-1 and TRBJ2-2; TRBD1 matches at 9 bases. V was pared by 2 bases and J by 0 bases, with 7 bases of the junction left unmatched. The CDR3 loop spans 18 amino acids. Germline lookup yields CDR1 MGHRA and CDR2 YSYEKL. The CDR3 is CASSQTGGSGTNTGELFF. The CDR3 region has the DNA TGCGCCAGCAGCCAAACAGGGGGCTCTGGGACGAACACCGGGGAGCTGTTTTTT.

The chain joins TRBV11-2 to TRBJ2-1, with D tentatively TRBD1 (6 bases). The CDR3 totals 13 residues. Trimming stripped 6 bases from V and 4 bases from J, with 10 bases between. The V gene's germline CDR1 is SGHAT and CDR2 FQNNGV. The DNA for the CDR3 is TGTGCCAGCAGGGACAGACGGTACAATGAGCAGTTCTTC. Protein: CASRDRRYNEQFF.

This chain connects TRBV2 to TRBJ2-7; 13 bases fit TRBD2. J lost 2 bases, V lost 8 bases, and 3 bases had no gene match. Germline V gene data show CDR1 as SNHLY and CDR2 as FYNNEI. The CDR3 loop spans 14 amino acids. For the CDR3, the DNA is TGTGCCAGCGAGACTAGCGGGGGGCCCTACGAGCAGTACTTC. This encodes CASETSGGPYEQYF.

V is TRBV3-1 and J is TRBJ2-4; TRBD1 matches 9 bases. Germline V gene lookup returns CDR1 LGHDT and CDR2 YNNKEL (reference sequence). CDR3 length equals 16 residues. V was pared by 0 bases and J by 8 bases, with 8 bases of the junction left unmatched. CDR3 coding DNA: TGTGCCAGCAGCCAAGAACAGGGGGCCAACAGAGACATTCAGTACTTC. Translation: CASSQEQGANRDIQYF. Full variable domain (remainder filled in from reference TRBV3-1 and TRBJ2-4): DTAVSQTPKYLVTQMGNDKSIKCEQNLGHDTMYWYKQDSKKFLKIMFSYNNKELIINETVPNRFSPKSPDKAHLNLHINSLELGDSAVYFCASSQEQGANRDIQYFGAGTRLSVL.

V usage is TRBV12-3 or TRBV12-4 and J usage is TRBJ2-2; TRBD1 matches at 10 bases. After removal of 6 bases from V and 4 bases from J, the junction contained 5 bases not matched to a gene. The CDR3 runs to 15 residues. The CDR3 DNA reads TGTGCCAGCAGCTACGGGACAGGGGTCACCGGGGAGCTGTTTTTT. Translated: CASSYGTGVTGELFF.

The CDR3 sequence: CASSVRVLRAGETQYF. As DNA, the CDR3 is TGTGCCAGCAGTGTCAGGGTTTTGAGGGCAGGAGAGACCCAGTACTTC. The gene calls are TRBV6-1 and TRBJ2-5, with D perhaps given as TRBD1 or TRBD2 (5 bases each). The germline V gene has CDR1 MNHNS and CDR2 SASEGT. The CDR3 sequence is 16 residues long. V was trimmed by 4 bases and J by 4 bases, leaving 19 bases between them.

The chain employs TRBV12-3 or TRBV12-4 and TRBJ2-7; possible D gene TRBD1, 5 bases. The CDR3 runs to 12 residues. V was trimmed by 3 bases and J by 7 bases, leaving 10 bases between them. CDR3 in DNA: TGTGCCAGCAGTTTGGGGCACCCAGAGCAGTACTTC. Translated: CASSLGHPEQYF.

The chain recombines TRBV6-1 with TRBJ1-4; 11 bases fit TRBD1. Germline V gene lookup returns CDR1 MNHNS and CDR2 SASEGT. This CDR3 region has 17 residues. V trimming: 4 bases; J trimming: 0 bases; junction bases outside the gene matches: 4. The CDR3 DNA reads as TGTGCCAGCAGTGCCGGGACAGGGGGAGCAACTAATGAAAAACTGTTTTTT. Amino acids: CASSAGTGGATNEKLFF.

This chain connects TRBV15 to TRBJ2-3; D is uncertain. The CDR3 length is 16 residues. CDR1 is LNHNV and CDR2 is YYDKDF in the germline V gene (reference sequence). Trimming took 1 base from V and 2 from J, leaving 13 bases between them. CDR3 DNA sequence: TGTGCCACCAGCAGAGGCAAGGGCCGAACCACAGATACGCAGTATTTT. It is translated as CATSRGKGRTTDTQYF.

Worth noting for this clonotype: The junction does not match germline at one end; this may be a read error. The CDR3 loop reads CASSLWSQETQYF. The CDR3 DNA reads as TGTGCTAGCAGCTTATGGAGCCAAGAGACCCAGTACTTC. The rearrangement links TRBV7-7 to TRBJ2-5, with D unresolved. The germline CDR1 and CDR2 sequences are SSHAT and FNYEAQ (reference sequence). The length of the CDR3 is 13 residues.

The chain employs TRBV20-1 and TRBJ2-1; 12 positions agree with TRBD1. This CDR3 comprises 18 residues. V dropped 2 bases and J dropped 6; count of bases not matched to a gene: 14. From germline, CDR1 is DFQATT and CDR2 SNEGSKA (reference sequence). CDR3 nucleotide sequence: TGCAGTGCTAGACCGGGACAGGGGGCAGGACGTGGTATCAATGAGCAGTTCTTC. Translated, it gives CSARPGQGAGRGINEQFF.

This rearrangement joins TRBV9 to TRBJ1-5, with 11 bases matching TRBD1. The CDR3 extends over 16 amino acids. Germline CDR1 reads SGDLS; CDR2 reads YYNGEE. The J segment lost 4 bases and the V segment lost 3 bases, leaving 6 bases of the junction unmatched. For the CDR3, the DNA is TGTGCCAGCAGCGAGGGCGGGACAGGGGGTAATCAGCCCCAGCATTTT. This codes for CASSEGGTGGNQPQHF. The full variable domain, with the rest looked up from reference TRBV9 and TRBJ1-5, is DSGVTQTPKHLITATGQRVTLRCSPRSGDLSVYWYQQSLDQGLQFLIQYYNGEERAKGNILERFSAQQFPDLHSELNLSSLELGDSALYFCASSEGGTGGNQPQHFGDGTRLSIL.

V usage is TRBV9 and J usage is TRBJ1-1; D is unresolved. CDR3 length equals 14 residues. Germline CDR1 SGDLS, CDR2 YYNGEE. Trimming stripped 0 bases from V and 2 bases from J, with 8 bases between. CDR3 DNA: TGTGCCAGCAGCGTAGGGACGGCTAACACTGAAGCTTTCTTT. It encodes CASSVGTANTEAFF.

This chain connects TRBV27 to TRBJ2-7; 7 positions agree with TRBD1. Germline V gene lookup returns CDR1 MNHEY and CDR2 SMNVEV (reference sequence). The CDR3 covers 13 residues. The J segment lost 3 bases and the V segment lost 8 bases, leaving 7 bases of the junction unmatched. The CDR3 nucleotides read TGTGCCAGCGGTCCGGGACAGAGCTACGAGCAGTACTTC. This codes for CASGPGQSYEQYF.

This clonotype appeared once. CDR3: CASSEGQIYEQYF. The CDR3 nucleotides read TGTGCCAGCAGCGAGGGACAGATATACGAGCAGTACTTC. The chain carries TRBV13 and TRBJ2-7; TRBD1 agrees at 7 bases. The junction had 5 bases not matched to a gene; V was cut back by 5 bases and J by 4 bases. The CDR3 covers 13 residues. Germline lookup yields CDR1 PRHDT and CDR2 FYEKMQ (reference sequence).

V and J are TRBV4-1 and TRBJ2-3; D is unresolved. The V gene's germline CDR1 is MGHRA and CDR2 YSYEKL. Trimming removed 0 bases at V and 6 bases at J, with 16 bases between. This CDR3 contains 16 residues. CDR3 coding DNA: TGCGCCAGCAGCCAAGAGCCTATACAGAAAAGGGATACGCAGTATTTT. Translation gives CASSQEPIQKRDTQYF.

The gene calls are TRBV20-1 and TRBJ1-6; 10 positions match TRBD1. There are 15 residues in the CDR3. The germline gives CDR1 DFQATT, CDR2 SNEGSKA (reference sequence). The trim removed 1 base at V and 12 bases at J, leaving 9 bases unmatched. CDR3 sequence: CSARAGRDRGGPLHF. In nucleotides, the CDR3 is TGCAGTGCTAGAGCAGGCCGGGACAGGGGTGGACCCCTCCACTTT.

This chain's CDR3 is CASSPDPTRTDTQYF. The CDR3 DNA is TGCGCCAGCAGCCCGGACCCAACTCGCACAGATACGCAGTATTTT. The V gene is TRBV4-1, the J gene TRBJ2-3; no clear D gene. V lost 4 bases to trimming and J lost 1 base, with 12 bases between them. The CDR3 totals 15 residues. The germline gives CDR1 MGHRA, CDR2 YSYEKL.

The V and J genes are TRBV5-1 and TRBJ2-1; 10 bases map to TRBD2. CDR1 and CDR2 from the germline V gene are SGHRS and YFSETQ. The CDR3 totals 13 residues. J was trimmed by 9 bases and V by 2 bases; bases with no gene match: 2. The CDR3: CASSFASGGEQFF. DNA of the CDR3: TGCGCCAGCAGCTTCGCTAGCGGGGGTGAGCAGTTCTTC.

V gene TRBV9 combines with J gene TRBJ2-5; D perhaps matches TRBD1 (7 bases). The V end lost 1 base, the J end lost 2 bases, and 12 bases lay between the germline ends. The CDR3 sequence is 15 residues long. Per germline, CDR1 SGDLS and CDR2 YYNGEE. The CDR3 nucleotides are TGTGCCAGCAGCGTACAGGGGGGCTTACAAGAGACCCAGTACTTC. This encodes CASSVQGGLQETQYF.